The T cell receptor (beta chain) described here comes from a study of blood T cell repertoires in COVID-19. The repertoire was sequenced with immunoSEQ multiplex PCR; TCRdb's copy has only in-frame clones and lacks some. Of about 170,000 clones in the sample, about 83% are singletons; the top ten hold less than 4%. A few counts support this clone. The TCR comes from a woman between 45 and 60 years old in a cohort exposed to, infected with or recovered from COVID-19 (not recorded which). The sample was PBMCs or T cells enriched from blood (not recorded which).

The CDR3 spells CASWTSREGYTF. The CDR3 region has the DNA TGTGCCAGTTGGACTTCTCGGGAGGGCTACACCTTC. The chain joins TRBV27 to TRBJ1-2; D uncertain. CDR1 and CDR2 (germline): MNHEY, SMNVEV (reference sequence). The CDR3 consists of 12 residues. Trimming took off 9 bases at V and 8 bases at J, with 16 bases between the two ends.